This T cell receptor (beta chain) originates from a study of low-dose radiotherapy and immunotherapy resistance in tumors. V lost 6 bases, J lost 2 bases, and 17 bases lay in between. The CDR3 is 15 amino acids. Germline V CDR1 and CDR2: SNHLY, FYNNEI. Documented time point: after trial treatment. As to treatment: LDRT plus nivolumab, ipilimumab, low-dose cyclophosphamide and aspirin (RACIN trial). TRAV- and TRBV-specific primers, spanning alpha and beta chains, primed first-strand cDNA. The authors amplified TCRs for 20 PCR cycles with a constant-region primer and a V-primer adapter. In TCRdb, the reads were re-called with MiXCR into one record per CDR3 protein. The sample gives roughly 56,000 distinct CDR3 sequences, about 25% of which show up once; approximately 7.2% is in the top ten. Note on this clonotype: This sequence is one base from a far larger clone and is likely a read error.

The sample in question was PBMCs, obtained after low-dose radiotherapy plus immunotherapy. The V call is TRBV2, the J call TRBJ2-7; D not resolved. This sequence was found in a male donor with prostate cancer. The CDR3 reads CASRLAPQETYEQYF. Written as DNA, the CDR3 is TGTGCCAGCAGATTGGCCCCTCAGGAGACCTACGAGCAGTACTTC.